Listed below are T cell receptor beta chains from one sample, sequenced in a study of T cell responses to AZD1222 COVID-19 vaccine. Repertoires were generated with immunoSEQ multiplex PCR, while TCRdb's copy carries only in-frame clones and drops some. The table has about 85,000 clones, roughly 90% seen once. Sequenced here: peripheral blood, sampled 28 days after the second AZD1222 dose. Receptors were obtained from an adult who received the AZD1222 COVID-19 vaccine. Both conserved end residues are part of each CDR3. The D gene is left open where the match is weak.

D gene	CDR3 length	V gene	CDR3 protein
NA	17	TRBV30	CAWSAPIRGRSYNEQFF
NA	17	TRBV4-3	CASSQDISQTWNTEAFF
NA	16	TRBV4-3	CASSQNWLASNNEQFF
NA	13	TRBV27	CASSLMRGRKLFF
TRBD2	17	TRBV7-2	CASSPGGDTAQPYEQYF
NA	15	TRBV5-4	CASSSDHQGGYGYTF
NA	14	TRBV11-2	CASSPLGFTGELFF
NA	12	TRBV28	CASSFPAQPQHF
NA	16	TRBV15	CATSYGHTRANQPQHF
TRBD2	15	TRBV9	CASSPSLAVYNEQFF
TRBD2	18	TRBV29-1	CSVVLLPGLAGGRDEQFF
TRBD2	20	TRBV20-1	CSASTTRRGGLAGSTDTQYF
TRBD2	15	TRBV7-3	CASSASSGRRNEQFF
NA	15	TRBV5-1	CASSSPGGSYNEQFF
NA	13	TRBV12-3/TRBV12-4	CASHLNSNTEAFF
NA	15	TRBV15	CATSRDGTAQETQYF
TRBD2	15	TRBV27	CASRDGLAGMETQYF
NA	16	TRBV10-3	CAISEPQGGKSEKLFF
TRBD2	15	TRBV28	CASSWGLAGYNEQFF
NA	15	TRBV7-2	CASSSLGSGTGELFF
NA	13	TRBV5-8	CASSLGIVGEQFF
NA	14	TRBV27	CASESRGGAYEQYF
TRBD2	15	TRBV10-3	CAISEEREGLNEQFF
TRBD1	13	TRBV2	CASRGQGYYGYTF
TRBD2	15	TRBV6-5	CASSSGTSGGGELFF
NA	14	TRBV19	CASSTHSTANWQYF
TRBD2	19	TRBV4-3	CASSQALTSGRASAYEQYF
TRBD2	17	TRBV7-3	CASSLTSLADSYNEQFF
TRBD1	13	TRBV29-1	CSVRTGKDYEQYF
NA	14	TRBV28	CASTQGPLPSEAFF
NA	14	TRBV20-1	CSASRVRGSNEAFF
NA	12	TRBV19	CAILRGLGEQYF
TRBD2	16	TRBV11-3	CASSPGGGWGTGELFF
TRBD1	15	TRBV28	CASSSPRGQGNEQFF
NA	18	TRBV21-1	CASFFRTSGRKDTDTQYF
TRBD1	13	TRBV5-1	CASSLDRGYGYTF
NA	16	TRBV5-4	CASSSGGAVGTGELFF
TRBD1	13	TRBV28	CASRPGQSTEAFF
NA	14	TRBV28	CASSQLGPQNIQYF
NA	16	TRBV5-1	CASTPMPSNSGNTIYF
NA	11	TRBV5-1	CASSLNYEQYF
NA	13	TRBV3-1/TRBV3-2	CASSLRVNTEAFF
TRBD2	18	TRBV27	CASSRTSSPQMGKETQYF
NA	13	TRBV6-2/TRBV6-3	CASSPRNTGELFF
NA	16	TRBV4-3	CASSQSSAWGGDGYTF
NA	12	TRBV3-1/TRBV3-2	CASLDRHYGYTF
NA	14	TRBV27	CASSLVLAGSEQYF
NA	14	TRBV2	CASRLSRTSYEQYF